The entry that follows covers one T cell receptor beta chain sequence. Its antigen is not identified. The sample originates from a study of cytomegalovirus exposure and HLA in healthy donors. Clones were read by immunoSEQ multiplex PCR, and TCRdb kept only the in-frame ones, dropping some. The sample lists roughly 130,000 clones; more than 70% were seen once. Study outcomes and limitations: In a later analysis, first-cohort TCR clusters were found to tend to co-occur in the 90 to 150 validation repertoires.

Material: PBMCs. This clonotype originated in a man aged 30-40 years in good health and CMV-seronegative.

CDR3 sequence: CASSQDIPGTGGNTIYF. The DNA for the CDR3 is TGTGCCAGCAGCCAAGACATCCCGGGGACAGGGGGAAACACCATATATTTT. The V gene is TRBV4-2, the J gene TRBJ1-3; 9 bases agree with TRBD1. The CDR3 extends over 17 amino acids. The ends lost 0 bases at V and 4 bases at J; junction bases unmatched: 7. The germline V gene has CDR1 LGHNA and CDR2 YNFKEQ.